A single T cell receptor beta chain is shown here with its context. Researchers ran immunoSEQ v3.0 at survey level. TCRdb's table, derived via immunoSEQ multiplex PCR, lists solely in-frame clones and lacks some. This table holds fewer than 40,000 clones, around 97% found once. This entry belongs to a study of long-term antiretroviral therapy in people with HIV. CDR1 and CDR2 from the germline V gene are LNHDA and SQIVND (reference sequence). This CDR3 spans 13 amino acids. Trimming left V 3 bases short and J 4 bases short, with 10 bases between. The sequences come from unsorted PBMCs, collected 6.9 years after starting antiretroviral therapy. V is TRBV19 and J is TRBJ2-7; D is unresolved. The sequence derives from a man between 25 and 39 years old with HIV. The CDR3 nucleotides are TGTGCCAGTAGTATCGCCCTCGTTTACGAGCAGTACTTC. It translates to CASSIALVYEQYF.